The clone carrying this TCR beta chain was recorded at least ten times. What it recognizes is unknown. The entry originates in a study of T cells after yellow fever vaccination. Study-wide points: Abundant clonotypes (contaminants from the bulk population) could be present in FACS-sorted repertoires.

Researchers made TCR cDNA using 5'RACE template switching, and this step added a universal primer site and UMIs. TCRdb processed the 5' RACE reads anew with MiXCR; each CDR3 protein has one entry. Among over 250,000 distinct CDR3 sequences listed, 5.2% were seen once. The CDR3 runs 19 residues. The germline V gene has CDR1 LGHNA and CDR2 YSLEER. The ends lost 0 bases at V and 3 bases at J; junction bases unmatched: 17. This clonotype was obtained from a young man who received the YFV17D yellow fever vaccine. The sequenced sample was CD4+ T cells sorted from PBMCs, obtained on the day of the yellow fever booster vaccination. The chain recombines TRBV4-3 with TRBJ2-7; 7 bases match TRBD1. CDR3 region: CASSQDSPIGTVVGYEQYF. CDR3 DNA sequence: TGCGCCAGCAGCCAAGATTCTCCCATTGGGACAGTAGTCGGCTACGAGCAGTACTTC.